The 17 T cell receptor beta chains in this list originate from one sample, sequenced in a study of Graves' ophthalmopathy and Graves' hyperthyroidism. RNA transcripts yielded amplified TCR beta CDR3 regions. HTBI-primed first-round RT-PCR preceded second-round multiplex PCR. TCRdb reprocessed the multiplex PCR reads via MiXCR and lists one record per CDR3 protein. This table holds around 1,200,000 distinct CDR3 sequences, around a third found once. Sequencing was done on a sample of peripheral blood or thyroid tissue (not recorded which). All receptors come from an adult man with Graves' hyperthyroidism.

In its sample, this clonotype was seen many times. The chain is built from TRBV2 and TRBJ2-2; a possible D gene is TRBD1 (6 bases). Trimming stripped 3 bases from V and 4 bases from J, with 12 bases between. Germline CDR1 is SNHLY and CDR2 is FYNNEI. The CDR3 spans 15 residues. The CDR3 sequence is CASSDFGGSTGELFF. The CDR3 nucleotides read TGTGCCAGCAGTGATTTTGGGGGCTCCACCGGGGAGCTGTTTTTT. The full variable domain, with the rest looked up from reference TRBV2 and TRBJ2-2, is EPEVTQTPSHQVTQMGQEVILRCVPISNHLYFYWYRQILGQKVEFLVSFYNNEISEKSEIFDDQFSVERPDGSNFTLKIRSTKLEDSAMYFCASSDFGGSTGELFFGEGSRLTVL.

As regards this clonotype: It may be a read error: a sequence one base away is much more abundant. This chain uses TRBV19 with TRBJ1-5; D perhaps matches TRBD1 (5 bases). The CDR3 loop spans 17 amino acids. Germline V lookup: CDR1 LNHDA, CDR2 SQIVND (reference sequence). Here the CDR3 DNA reads TGTGCCAGTAGTCGACCCCTGACAGTATATAGCAATCAGTCCCAGCATTTT. It codes for CASSRPLTVYSNQSQHF.

This clonotype was picked up a small number of times. The rearrangement joins TRBV12-3 or TRBV12-4 to TRBJ2-6, with TRBD1 identical over 10 bases. The CDR3 contains 17 residues. J was trimmed by 4 bases and V by 7 bases; bases with no gene match: 10. In DNA, the CDR3 is TGTGCCAGCAATTCCGGGACAGGGGCTCCCGGGGCCAACGTCCTGACTTTC. Its protein is CASNSGTGAPGANVLTF.

CDR3 in DNA: TGCAGCGTTGTAGGGACAGGGGCAGGGCATGGCTACACCTTC. Translation gives CSVVGTGAGHGYTF. The chain couples TRBV20-1 to TRBJ1-2, with TRBD1 matching over 10 bases. Germline CDR1 DFQATT, CDR2 SNEGSKA (reference sequence). This CDR3 is built from 14 residues.

This clonotype was recorded at least ten times. This chain joins TRBV19 and TRBJ1-5; D may be TRBD1 (6 bases). V was cut by 5 bases and J by 7 bases, with 15 bases left in between. From germline, CDR1 is LNHDA and CDR2 SQIVND (reference sequence). The CDR3 is made up of 14 amino acids. CDR3 sequence reads: CASSVNHREQPQHF. CDR3 in DNA: TGTGCCAGTAGTGTCAACCACAGGGAACAGCCCCAGCATTTT.

The table lists this clonotype with many counts. The rearrangement links TRBV29-1 to TRBJ1-2; 7 bases fit TRBD1. The V gene end was trimmed by 4 bases and the J gene end by 4 bases; junction bases not matched to a gene: 9. Looked up from germline, CDR1 is SQVTM and CDR2 is ANQGSEA. This CDR3 region has 14 residues. The CDR3 coding sequence is TGCAGCGTTGGGCAGTCGACAGGGATCTATGGCTACACCTTC. Amino acid sequence: CSVGQSTGIYGYTF.

This clonotype was found many times. V is TRBV28 and J is TRBJ2-7; unclear D gene. The germline V gene encodes CDR1 MDHEN and CDR2 SYDVKM. The V end was cut by 4 bases, the J end by 3 bases, with 7 bases between. This CDR3 region has 12 residues. The CDR3 sequence: CASSSHLYEQYF. For the CDR3, the DNA is TGTGCCAGCAGTTCCCATCTCTACGAGCAGTACTTC.

In this sample, this clonotype turned up a few times. The missing conserved phenylalanine or tryptophan at the end of this CDR3 makes a read error likely. This chain uses TRBV20-1 with TRBJ2-7; 9 bases agree with TRBD1. J gave up 9 bases and V 5 bases, and 11 bases lay outside the gene matches. The CDR3 extends over 13 amino acids. The germline CDR1 and CDR2 sequences are DFQATT and SNEGSKA (reference sequence). The CDR3 coding sequence is TGCAGTGCTCCACCGGGACAGGGTGACTTGCAGTACCTC. This codes for CSAPPGQGDLQYL.

The chain joins TRBV9 to TRBJ1-4, with 9 bases lining up with TRBD1. Trimming took 0 bases from V and 7 from J; bases not matched to a gene: 4. Looked up from germline, CDR1 is SGDLS and CDR2 is YYNGEE. The CDR3 sequence is 15 residues long. CDR3 sequence: CASSVDGTGSEKLFF. The CDR3 nucleotides are TGTGCCAGCAGCGTAGACGGGACAGGGTCTGAAAAACTGTTTTTT.

About this clonotype: One end of the junction is discordant with germline, which a read error may explain. Here the CDR3 reads CASSQEVISNTGELFF. CDR3 in DNA: TGCGCCAGCAGCCAAGAGGTCATCTCGAACACCGGGGAGCTGTTTTTT. V usage is TRBV7-8 and J usage is TRBJ2-2; D gene unclear. Per germline, CDR1 SGHVS and CDR2 FQNEAQ. The CDR3 is 16 residues long.

This clonotype was observed a few times. The chain is built from TRBV10-3 and TRBJ1-1; 8 nucleotides match TRBD1. Germline V gene lookup returns CDR1 ENHRY and CDR2 SYGVKD. The CDR3 runs to 14 residues. The V segment lost 3 bases and the J segment 11 bases; nucleotides outside the gene matches: 11. This chain's CDR3 is CAISDARDRLRAFF. CDR3 DNA: TGTGCCATCAGTGACGCCCGGGACAGGTTGAGGGCTTTCTTT.

The table lists this clonotype with a few counts. The chain links TRBV6-6 to TRBJ1-2, with D possibly matching TRBD1 (5 bases). Between the trimmed V and J ends, which lost 6 bases and 2 bases, there was a span of 16 bases. CDR3 length: 15 amino acids. Germline V gene lookup returns CDR1 MNHNY and CDR2 SVGAGI (reference sequence). The CDR3 region is CASRNVGVRNYGYTF. The CDR3 DNA reads TGTGCCAGCAGGAACGTGGGGGTACGCAACTATGGCTACACCTTC.

This clonotype was recorded at least ten times. The chain links TRBV29-1 to TRBJ1-1, with 10 bases aligning to TRBD1. The CDR3 length is 13 residues. V shed 4 bases, J shed 7 bases, and the junction held 6 bases outside the gene matches. Germline V lookup: CDR1 SQVTM, CDR2 ANQGSEA. The CDR3 DNA reads TGCAGCGTTGGGACAGGGGGTACTAATGAAGCTTTCTTT. Translation: CSVGTGGTNEAFF.

The J gene is TRBJ1-2, the V gene TRBV9; 9 nucleotides line up with TRBD1. The germline V gene encodes CDR1 SGDLS and CDR2 YYNGEE. The CDR3 runs to 17 residues. Trimming took 5 bases from V and 8 from J; bases not matched to a gene: 19. The DNA for the CDR3 is TGTGCCAGCAGTCTAACCACTCGACGTCTGACAGGGGGAGGCTACACCTTC. This translates into CASSLTTRRLTGGGYTF.

The chain joins TRBV3-1 to TRBJ2-7, with D possibly matching TRBD2 (6 bases). The CDR3 totals 13 residues. CDR1 is LGHDT and CDR2 is YNNKEL in the germline V gene (reference sequence). V shed 1 base and J shed 7 bases, with 11 bases lying between them. This chain's CDR3 is CASSQVPAGEQYF. CDR3 DNA: TGTGCCAGCAGCCAAGTGCCTGCGGGGGAGCAGTACTTC.

The chain employs TRBV28 and TRBJ2-7, with a possible D match to TRBD2 (6 bases). Germline CDR1 MDHEN, CDR2 SYDVKM. Trimming removed 8 bases from V and 12 bases from J, with 14 bases in between. The CDR3 length is 10 residues. CDR3 in amino acids: CASRSGEWYF. Here the CDR3 DNA reads TGTGCCAGCCGATCGGGGGAGTGGTACTTC.

This clonotype was observed at least ten times. The chain employs TRBV7-9 and TRBJ2-5; D perhaps matches TRBD2 (6 bases). The germline CDR1 and CDR2 sequences are SEHNR and FQNEAQ (reference sequence). V lost 2 bases to trimming and J lost 1 base, with 17 bases between them. The CDR3 runs 17 residues. The chain's CDR3 is CASSLTTTSRFQETQYF. The CDR3 coding sequence is TGTGCCAGCAGCTTAACTACTACTAGCCGGTTCCAAGAGACCCAGTACTTC.